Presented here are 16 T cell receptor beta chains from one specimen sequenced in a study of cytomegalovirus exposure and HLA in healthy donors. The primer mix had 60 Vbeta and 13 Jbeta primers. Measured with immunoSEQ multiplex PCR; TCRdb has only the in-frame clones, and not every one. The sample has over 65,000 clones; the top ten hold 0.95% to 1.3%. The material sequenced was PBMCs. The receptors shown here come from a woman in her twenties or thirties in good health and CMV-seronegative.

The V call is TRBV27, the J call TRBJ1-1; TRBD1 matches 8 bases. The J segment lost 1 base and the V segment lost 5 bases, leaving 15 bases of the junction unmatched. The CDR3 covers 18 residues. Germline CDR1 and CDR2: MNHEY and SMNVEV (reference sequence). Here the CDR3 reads CASSPKTGALLSNTEAFF. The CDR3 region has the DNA TGTGCCAGCAGTCCGAAGACAGGGGCCCTTCTTTCGAACACTGAAGCTTTCTTT.

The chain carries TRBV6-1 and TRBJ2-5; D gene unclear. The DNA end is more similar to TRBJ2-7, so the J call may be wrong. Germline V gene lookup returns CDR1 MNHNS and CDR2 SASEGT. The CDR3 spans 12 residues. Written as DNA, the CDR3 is TGTGCCAGCAGTGTTGAAGCCTACGAGCAGTACTTC. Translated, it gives CASSVEAYEQYF.

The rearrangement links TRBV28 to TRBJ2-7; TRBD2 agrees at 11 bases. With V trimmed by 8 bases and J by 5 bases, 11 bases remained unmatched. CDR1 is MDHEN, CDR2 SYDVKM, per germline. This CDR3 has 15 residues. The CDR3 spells CASDNRLAGIDEQYF. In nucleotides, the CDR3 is TGTGCCAGCGATAACAGACTAGCGGGAATCGACGAGCAGTACTTC. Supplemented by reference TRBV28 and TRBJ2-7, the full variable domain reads DVKVTQSSRYLVKRTGEKVFLECVQDMDHENMFWYRQDPGLGLRLIYFSYDVKMKEKGDIPEGYSVSREKKERFSLILESASTNQTSMYLCASDNRLAGIDEQYFGPGTRLTVT.

CDR3 DNA: TGTGCCAGTAGTATCGGCGGGGCGACAGGGGTTCTCACTAACTATGGCTACACCTTC. Protein: CASSIGGATGVLTNYGYTF. V gene TRBV19 combines with J gene TRBJ1-2; 8 bases match TRBD1. Germline loops: CDR1 LNHDA, CDR2 SQIVND (reference sequence). This CDR3 contains 19 residues. The V segment lost 3 bases and the J segment 0 bases; nucleotides outside the gene matches: 15.

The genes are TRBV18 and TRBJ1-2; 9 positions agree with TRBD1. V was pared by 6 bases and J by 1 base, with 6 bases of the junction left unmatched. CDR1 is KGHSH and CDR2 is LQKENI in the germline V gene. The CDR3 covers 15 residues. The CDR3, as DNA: TGTGCCAGCTCGCCATTGGGACAGGGTAACTATGGCTACACCTTC. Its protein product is CASSPLGQGNYGYTF.

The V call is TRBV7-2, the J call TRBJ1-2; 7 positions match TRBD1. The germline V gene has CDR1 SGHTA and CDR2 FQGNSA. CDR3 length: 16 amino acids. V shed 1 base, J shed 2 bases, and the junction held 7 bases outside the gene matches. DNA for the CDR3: TGTGCCAGCAGCTTAGTTCCGGCAGGGGGGAACTATGGCTACACCTTC. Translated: CASSLVPAGGNYGYTF.

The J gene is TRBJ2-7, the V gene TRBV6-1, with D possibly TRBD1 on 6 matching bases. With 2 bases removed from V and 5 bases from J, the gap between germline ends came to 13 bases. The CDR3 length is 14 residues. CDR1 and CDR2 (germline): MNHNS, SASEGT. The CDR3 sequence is CASSEQGQFHEQYF. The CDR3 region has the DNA TGTGCCAGCAGTGAACAAGGACAGTTTCACGAGCAGTACTTC.

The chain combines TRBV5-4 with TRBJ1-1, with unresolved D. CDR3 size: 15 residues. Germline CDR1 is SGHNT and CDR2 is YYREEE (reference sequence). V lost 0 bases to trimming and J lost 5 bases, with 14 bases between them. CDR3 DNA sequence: TGTGCCAGCAGCTTGGCATTAGGGCCGGGGACTGAAGCTTTCTTT. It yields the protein CASSLALGPGTEAFF.

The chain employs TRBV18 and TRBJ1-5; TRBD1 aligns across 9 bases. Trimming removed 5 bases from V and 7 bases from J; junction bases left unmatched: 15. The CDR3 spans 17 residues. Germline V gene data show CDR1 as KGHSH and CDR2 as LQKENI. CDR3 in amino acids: CASSSLRPGQGEQPQHF. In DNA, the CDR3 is TGTGCCAGCTCATCTTTAAGGCCGGGACAGGGTGAGCAGCCCCAGCATTTT.

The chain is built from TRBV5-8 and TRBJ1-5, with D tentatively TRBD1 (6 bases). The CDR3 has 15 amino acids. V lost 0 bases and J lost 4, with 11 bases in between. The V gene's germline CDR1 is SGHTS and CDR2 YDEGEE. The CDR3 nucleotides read TGTGCCAGCAGCTTGGCCGGGGACACGAATCAGCCCCAGCATTTT. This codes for CASSLAGDTNQPQHF.

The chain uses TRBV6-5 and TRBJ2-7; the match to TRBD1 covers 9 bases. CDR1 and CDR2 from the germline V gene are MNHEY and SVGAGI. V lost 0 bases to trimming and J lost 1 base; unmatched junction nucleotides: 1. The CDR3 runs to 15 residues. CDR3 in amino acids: CASSYSGTGSYEQYF. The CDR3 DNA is TGTGCCAGCAGTTACTCCGGGACAGGGTCCTACGAGCAGTACTTC.

The CDR3 here is CASSQVGQVNTGELFF. CDR3 nucleotide sequence: TGCGCCAGCAGCCAAGTAGGACAAGTGAACACCGGGGAGCTGTTTTTT. The V call is TRBV4-1, the J call TRBJ2-2; tentative D call: TRBD1 (5 bases). V was cut by 1 base and J by 1 base, with 10 bases left in between. From germline, CDR1 is MGHRA and CDR2 YSYEKL. The CDR3 is 16 amino acids.

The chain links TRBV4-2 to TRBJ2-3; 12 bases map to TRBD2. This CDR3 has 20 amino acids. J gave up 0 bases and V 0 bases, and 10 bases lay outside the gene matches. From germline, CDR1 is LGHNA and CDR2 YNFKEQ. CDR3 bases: TGTGCCAGCAGCCAAGATATTCTAGCGGGGGGGATAATGAGCACAGATACGCAGTATTTT. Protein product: CASSQDILAGGIMSTDTQYF.

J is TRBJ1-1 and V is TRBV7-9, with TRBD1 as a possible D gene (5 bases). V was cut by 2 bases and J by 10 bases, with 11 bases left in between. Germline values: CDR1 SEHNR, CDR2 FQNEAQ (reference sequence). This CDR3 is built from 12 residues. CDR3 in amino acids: CASSLLQGRAFF. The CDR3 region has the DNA TGTGCCAGCAGCTTACTCCAGGGAAGAGCTTTCTTT.

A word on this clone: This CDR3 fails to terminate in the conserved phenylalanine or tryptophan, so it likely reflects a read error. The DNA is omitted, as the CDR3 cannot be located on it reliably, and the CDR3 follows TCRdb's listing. Here the CDR3 reads CASSKQGPPSVWDL. This chain joins TRBV6-6 and TRBJ1-1; TRBD1 is the table's D call, not checked against the DNA. Both ends counted, the CDR3 spans 14 residues. CDR1 and CDR2 (germline): MNHNY, SVGAGI (reference sequence).

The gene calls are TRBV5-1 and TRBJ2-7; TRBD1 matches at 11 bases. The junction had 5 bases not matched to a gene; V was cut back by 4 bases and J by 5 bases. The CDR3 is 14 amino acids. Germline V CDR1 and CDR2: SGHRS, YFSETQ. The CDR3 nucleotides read TGCGCCAGCAGCCATGGGACAGGGGGAGACGAGCAGTACTTC. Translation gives CASSHGTGGDEQYF.